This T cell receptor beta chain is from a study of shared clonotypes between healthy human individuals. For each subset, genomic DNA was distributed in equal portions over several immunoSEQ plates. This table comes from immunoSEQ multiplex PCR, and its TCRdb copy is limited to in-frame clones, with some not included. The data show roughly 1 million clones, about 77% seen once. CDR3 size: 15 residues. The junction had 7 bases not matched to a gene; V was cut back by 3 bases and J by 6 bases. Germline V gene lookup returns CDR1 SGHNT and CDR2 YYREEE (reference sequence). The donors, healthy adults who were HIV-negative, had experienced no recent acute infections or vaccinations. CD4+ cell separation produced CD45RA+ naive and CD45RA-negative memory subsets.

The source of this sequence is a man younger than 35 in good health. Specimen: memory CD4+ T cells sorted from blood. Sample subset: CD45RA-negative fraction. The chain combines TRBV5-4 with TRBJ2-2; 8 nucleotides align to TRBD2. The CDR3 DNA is TGTGCCAGCAGCTATAGCGGGACCCGCTCCGGGGAGCTGTTTTTT. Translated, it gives CASSYSGTRSGELFF.